This T cell receptor beta chain appears in the sequencing data of a study of vaccination and CD4 T cells after COVID-19. Study in general: Blood was drawn a median roughly 68 days post second dose, range 14 to 241. The peptides that stimulated the cells were overlapping spike peptides from SARS-CoV-2, HCoV-NL63, HCoV-OC43 and HCoV-229E.

V gave up 3 bases and J gave up 0 bases, with 6 bases separating them. Germline CDR1 SQVTM, CDR2 ANQGSEA. This CDR3 comprises 13 residues. Cultured CD4+ T cell DNA underwent sequencing with the Oncomine TCR Beta short-read assay. MiXCR, applied by TCRdb to the PCR reads, yields one record per CDR3 protein. The sample shows 10,000 or so distinct CDR3 sequences, about 54% of them seen only once. Treatment defined: roughly 11-day PBMC culture with coronavirus spike peptide pools or control peptides (ViraFEST assay). PCR positivity was dated March to December 2020, before US Alpha, Beta and Delta variants. This clonotype was seen more than once but under ten times. What it recognizes is unknown.

The TCR originated in a human donor who had recovered from COVID-19. Sequenced input: CD4+ T cells from blood, cultured in vitro. The chain carries TRBV29-1 and TRBJ2-1; perhaps TRBD1 as D (6 bases). This CDR3 is CSVEDSSYNEQFF. CDR3 bases: TGCAGCGTTGAGGACAGCTCCTACAATGAGCAGTTCTTC.